The clone carrying this T cell receptor beta chain has ten or more counts. Its antigen remains unknown. V lost 6 bases and J lost 0, with 10 bases in between. This CDR3 spans 14 amino acids. Germline values: CDR1 SGDLS, CDR2 YYNGEE. Each TCR beta library was made by quantitative 5'-RACE that incorporated molecular barcodes. TCRdb analysed the 5' RACE reads with MiXCR anew, one entry per CDR3 protein. The data show hundreds of thousands of distinct CDR3 sequences, with 8% to 9.5% seen just once and 6.8% held by the top ten. The data derive from a study of CD8 T cells in ankylosing spondylitis. General observations from the study: Disease-associated clonotypes exhibited CD8+ identity and were relatively infrequent in peripheral blood. Disease-associated clones were reportedly significantly overrepresented in matched ankylosing spondylitis synovial fluid.

The chain carries TRBV9 and TRBJ2-1; D gene unclear. The sequenced sample consisted of blood, either unsorted or a sorted T cell fraction (not recorded which). The clonotype comes from a male donor with ankylosing spondylitis or in good health (not recorded which). The CDR3: CASTGKSSYNEQFF. The CDR3 DNA reads TGTGCCAGCACGGGTAAGAGCTCCTACAATGAGCAGTTCTTC.